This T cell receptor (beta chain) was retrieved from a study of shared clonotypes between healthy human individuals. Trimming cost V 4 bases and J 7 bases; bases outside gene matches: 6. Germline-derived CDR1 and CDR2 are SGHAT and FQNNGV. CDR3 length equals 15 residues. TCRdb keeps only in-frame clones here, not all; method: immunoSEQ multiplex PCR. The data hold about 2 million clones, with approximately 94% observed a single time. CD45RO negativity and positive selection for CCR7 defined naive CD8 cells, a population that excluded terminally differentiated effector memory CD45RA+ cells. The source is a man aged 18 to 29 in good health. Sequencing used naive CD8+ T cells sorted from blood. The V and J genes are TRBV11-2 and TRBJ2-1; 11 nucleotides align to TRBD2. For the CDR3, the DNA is TGTGCCAGCAGCTCCGTAGCGGGAGGGCCAAATGAGCAGTTCTTC. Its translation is CASSSVAGGPNEQFF.